This is a list of T cell receptor beta chains from one sample in a study of OX40 agonist ivuxolimab in advanced cancers. Produced via immunoSEQ multiplex PCR; TCRdb's table is partial and in-frame only. The data show about 79,000 clones, with over 75% seen just once and about 4% held by the top ten. The material sequenced was CD4+ or CD8+ T cells sorted from blood, taken in a trial of the OX40 agonist ivuxolimab. These TCRs come from an adult with an advanced solid tumor such as melanoma, head and neck, liver or kidney cancer. The CDR3 runs from the conserved cysteine through the conserved F or W.

v_gene: TRBV30
len: 13
CDR3aa: CAWSWGNDEKLFF

v_gene: TRBV5-1
len: 14
CDR3aa: CASSLMGAENEQFF

v_gene: TRBV5-1
len: 13
CDR3aa: CASGHSSTDTQYF

v_gene: TRBV10-1
len: 13
CDR3aa: CASSEQGVDTQYF

v_gene: TRBV4-1
len: 15
CDR3aa: CASRPGTSGPDTQYF

v_gene: TRBV28
len: 12
CDR3aa: CASSSTSYEQYF

v_gene: TRBV30
len: 13
CDR3aa: CAWNSGPTGEQYF

v_gene: TRBV6-6
len: 15
CDR3aa: CASSYPTGRTYGYTF

v_gene: TRBV4-2
len: 17
CDR3aa: CASSQASGLAGGETQYF

v_gene: TRBV11-3
len: 16
CDR3aa: CASSPPGGAGAGEQYF

v_gene: TRBV28
len: 11
CDR3aa: CASSKYQPQHF

v_gene: TRBV5-4
len: 13
CDR3aa: CASSLEGQEKLFF

v_gene: TRBV6-6
len: 14
CDR3aa: CASSPGEGGNTIYF

v_gene: TRBV27
len: 13
CDR3aa: CASSLSVATEAFF

v_gene: TRBV30
len: 12
CDR3aa: CAWELNQETQYF

v_gene: TRBV27
len: 14
CDR3aa: CASSRTGASYEQYF

v_gene: TRBV9
len: 16
CDR3aa: CASSVATSYNTGELFF

v_gene: TRBV28
len: 18
CDR3aa: CASSLTAAPSRIYNEQFF

v_gene: TRBV19
len: 13
CDR3aa: CASSMRGAYEQYF

v_gene: TRBV6-6
len: 16
CDR3aa: CASSYRLNRDNTEAFF

v_gene: TRBV6-1
len: 17
CDR3aa: CAISESTARGSNYGYTF

v_gene: TRBV5-4
len: 13
CDR3aa: CASSARGGETQYF

v_gene: TRBV7-9
len: 15
CDR3aa: CASSLVARSTDTQYF

v_gene: TRBV28
len: 15
CDR3aa: CASRDITGGWNEQFF

v_gene: TRBV6-5
len: 12
CDR3aa: CASTDRVGGYTF

v_gene: TRBV15
len: 14
CDR3aa: CATSRGQGPYGYTF

v_gene: TRBV5-1
len: 14
CDR3aa: CASSLGFSNTEAFF

v_gene: TRBV18
len: 14
CDR3aa: CASSPPASSAEQFF

v_gene: TRBV19
len: 18
CDR3aa: CASSIPSGRWQAYNEQFF

v_gene: TRBV6-1
len: 13
CDR3aa: CASSETGGETQYF

v_gene: TRBV5-4
len: 16
CDR3aa: CASSFFTSGRSDTQYF

v_gene: TRBV16
len: 15
CDR3aa: CASSPRGGAGGEAFF

v_gene: TRBV11-3
len: 12
CDR3aa: CASRLRAGELFF

v_gene: TRBV10-3
len: 13
CDR3aa: CAITGTAGETQYF

v_gene: TRBV6-5
len: 16
CDR3aa: CASSSPGTGGFNEQFF

v_gene: TRBV5-1
len: 14
CDR3aa: CASTSGGSTGELFF

v_gene: TRBV5-1
len: 16
CDR3aa: CASSLAVSQNTGELFF

v_gene: TRBV14
len: 13
CDR3aa: CASSRQPVYGYTF

v_gene: TRBV7-3
len: 13
CDR3aa: CASSINQGGEQYF

v_gene: TRBV7-8
len: 15
CDR3aa: CASSSGLLSGNTIYF

v_gene: TRBV5-1
len: 15
CDR3aa: CASSLWTSGRETQYF